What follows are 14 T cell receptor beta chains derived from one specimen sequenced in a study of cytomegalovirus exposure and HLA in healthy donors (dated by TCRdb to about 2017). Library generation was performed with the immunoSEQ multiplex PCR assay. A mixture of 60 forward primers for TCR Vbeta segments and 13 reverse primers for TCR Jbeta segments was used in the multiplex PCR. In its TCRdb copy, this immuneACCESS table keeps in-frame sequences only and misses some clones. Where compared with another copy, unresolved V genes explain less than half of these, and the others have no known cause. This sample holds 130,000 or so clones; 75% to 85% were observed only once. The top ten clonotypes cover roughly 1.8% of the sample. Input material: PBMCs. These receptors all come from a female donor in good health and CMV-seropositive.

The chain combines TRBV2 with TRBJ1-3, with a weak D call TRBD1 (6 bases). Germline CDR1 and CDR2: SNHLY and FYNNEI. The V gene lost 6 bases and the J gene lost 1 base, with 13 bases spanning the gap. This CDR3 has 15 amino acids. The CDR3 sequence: CASRRNQGSGNTIYF. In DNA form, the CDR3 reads TGTGCCAGCAGGCGAAACCAGGGGTCTGGAAACACCATATATTTT.

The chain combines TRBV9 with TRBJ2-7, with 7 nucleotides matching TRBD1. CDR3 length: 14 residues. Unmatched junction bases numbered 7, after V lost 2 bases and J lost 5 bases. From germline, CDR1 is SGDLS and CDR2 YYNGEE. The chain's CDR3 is CASSVSPDRDEQYF. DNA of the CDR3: TGTGCCAGCAGCGTCAGCCCTGACAGGGACGAGCAGTACTTC.

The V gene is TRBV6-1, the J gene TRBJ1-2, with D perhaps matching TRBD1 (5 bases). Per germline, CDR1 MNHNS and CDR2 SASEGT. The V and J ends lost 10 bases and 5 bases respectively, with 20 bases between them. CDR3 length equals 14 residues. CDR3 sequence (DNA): TGTGCCAAGCGGGCCCGCCAAGGGGTATATGGCTACACCTTC. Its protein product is CAKRARQGVYGYTF.

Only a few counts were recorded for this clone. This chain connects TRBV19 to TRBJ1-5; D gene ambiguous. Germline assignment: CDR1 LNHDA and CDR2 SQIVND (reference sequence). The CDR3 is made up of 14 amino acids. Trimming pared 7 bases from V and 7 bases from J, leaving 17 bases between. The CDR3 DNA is TGTGCCAGTAATTCTTTAGTGTACGTACAGCCCCAGCATTTT. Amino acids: CASNSLVYVQPQHF.

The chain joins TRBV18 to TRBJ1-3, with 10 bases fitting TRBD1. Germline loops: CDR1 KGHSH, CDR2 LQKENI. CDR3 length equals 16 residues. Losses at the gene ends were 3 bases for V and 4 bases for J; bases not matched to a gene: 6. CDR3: CASSPGQGSEGNTIYF. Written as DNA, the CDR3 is TGTGCCAGCTCACCGGGACAGGGGAGCGAAGGAAACACCATATATTTT. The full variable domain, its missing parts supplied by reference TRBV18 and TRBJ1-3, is NAGVMQNPRHLVRRRGQEARLRCSPMKGHSHVYWYRQLPEEGLKFMVYLQKENIIDESGMPKERFSAEFPKEGPSILRIQQVVRGDSAAYFCASSPGQGSEGNTIYFGEGSWLTVV.

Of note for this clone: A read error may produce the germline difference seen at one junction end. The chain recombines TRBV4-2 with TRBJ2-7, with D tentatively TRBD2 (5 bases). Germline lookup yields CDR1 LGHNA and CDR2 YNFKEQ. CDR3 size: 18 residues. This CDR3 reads CASSQDAGQAATSYEQSF. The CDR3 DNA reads TGTGCCAGCAGCCAAGATGCCGGGCAAGCGGCAACCTCCTACGAGCAGTCCTTC.

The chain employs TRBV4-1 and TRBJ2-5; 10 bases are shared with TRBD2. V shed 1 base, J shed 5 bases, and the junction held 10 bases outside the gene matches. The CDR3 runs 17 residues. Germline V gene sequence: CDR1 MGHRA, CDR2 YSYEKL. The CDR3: CASSQVGSGRVWETQYF. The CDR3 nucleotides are TGCGCCAGCAGCCAAGTTGGGAGCGGGAGGGTATGGGAGACCCAGTACTTC.

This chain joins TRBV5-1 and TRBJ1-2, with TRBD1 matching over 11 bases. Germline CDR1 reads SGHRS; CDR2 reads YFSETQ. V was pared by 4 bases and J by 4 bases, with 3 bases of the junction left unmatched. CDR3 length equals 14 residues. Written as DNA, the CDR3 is TGCGCCAGCAGCCCCGGGACAGGGGGCTATGGCTACACCTTC. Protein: CASSPGTGGYGYTF. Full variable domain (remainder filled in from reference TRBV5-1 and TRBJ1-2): KAGVTQTPRYLIKTRGQQVTLSCSPISGHRSVSWYQQTPGQGLQFLFEYFSETQRNKGNFPGRFSGRQFSNSRSEMNVSTLELGDSALYLCASSPGTGGYGYTFGSGTRLTVV.

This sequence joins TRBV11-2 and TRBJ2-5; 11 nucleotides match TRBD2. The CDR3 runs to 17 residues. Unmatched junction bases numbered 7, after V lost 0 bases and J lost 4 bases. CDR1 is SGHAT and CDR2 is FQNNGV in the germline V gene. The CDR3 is CASSLDKLAGVVETQYF. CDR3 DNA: TGTGCCAGCAGCTTAGATAAACTAGCGGGGGTTGTAGAGACCCAGTACTTC.

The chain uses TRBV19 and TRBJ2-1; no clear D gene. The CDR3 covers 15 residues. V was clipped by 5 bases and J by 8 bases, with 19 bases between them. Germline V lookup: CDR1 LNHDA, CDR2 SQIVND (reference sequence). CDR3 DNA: TGTGCCAGTAGTGACGGAGTGTTGGGTCCCGATGAGCAGTTCTTC. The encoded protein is CASSDGVLGPDEQFF.

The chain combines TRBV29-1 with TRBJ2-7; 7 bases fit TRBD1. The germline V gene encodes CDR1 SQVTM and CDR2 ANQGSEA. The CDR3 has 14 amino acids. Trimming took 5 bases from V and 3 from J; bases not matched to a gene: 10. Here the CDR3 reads CSVSTGASFYEQYF. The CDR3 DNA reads TGCAGCGTTTCCACAGGGGCTTCTTTCTACGAGCAGTACTTC.

The CDR3 DNA reads TGCGCCAGCAGCCAAGTTCTCGCAGGGTTGGGCTCTGAAGCTTTCTTT. It translates to CASSQVLAGLGSEAFF. The rearrangement links TRBV4-1 to TRBJ1-1, with TRBD1 as a possible D gene (5 bases). The CDR3 is made up of 16 amino acids. Trimming removed 1 base from V and 6 bases from J, with 18 bases in between. Per germline, CDR1 MGHRA and CDR2 YSYEKL.

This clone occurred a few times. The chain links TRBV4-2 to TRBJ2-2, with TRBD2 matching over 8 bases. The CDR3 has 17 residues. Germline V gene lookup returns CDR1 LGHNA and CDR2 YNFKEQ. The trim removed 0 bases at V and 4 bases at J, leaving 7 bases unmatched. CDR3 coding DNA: TGTGCCAGCAGCCAAGATATGAGCGGGAGAGGCACCGGGGAGCTGTTTTTT. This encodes CASSQDMSGRGTGELFF.

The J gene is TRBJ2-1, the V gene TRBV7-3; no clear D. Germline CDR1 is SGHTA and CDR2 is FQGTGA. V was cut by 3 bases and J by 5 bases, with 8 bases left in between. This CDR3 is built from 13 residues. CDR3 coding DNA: TGTGCCAGCAGCTTCGAAAAGCACAATGAGCAGTTCTTC. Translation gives CASSFEKHNEQFF.